This TCR beta chain was sequenced during a study of OX40 agonist ivuxolimab in advanced cancers. Study-wide background: Ivuxolimab, an agonist antibody against OX40 (CD134), was given to patients. Findings of the study overall: The study observed clonal expansion of CD4+ and CD8+ blood T cells by week 6 at 0.1 to 3.0 mg/kg. The average count of expanded clones was higher among CD8+ T cells than among CD4+.

Patients who had autoimmune disease history or got systemic immunosuppression were left out. Generated by immunoSEQ multiplex PCR, the TCRdb table keeps only in-frame clones and is missing some. This table holds some 45,000 clones, approximately 82% found once. V was trimmed by 2 bases and J by 2 bases, leaving 10 bases between them. In germline, CDR1 is SGHDT, CDR2 YYEEEE. There are 14 residues in the CDR3. On this clone itself: Its antigen remains unidentified.

The V and J genes are TRBV5-6 and TRBJ1-1; the D gene is possibly TRBD1 (6 bases). The receptor's source is an adult with an advanced solid tumor such as melanoma, head and neck, liver or kidney cancer. Sample: CD4+ or CD8+ T cells sorted from blood, taken in a trial of the OX40 agonist ivuxolimab. CDR3 sequence (DNA): TGTGCCAGCAGCTTCCGGGACATTAACACTGAAGCTTTCTTT. Protein: CASSFRDINTEAFF.